The next 14 T cell receptor beta chains were all read from a single sample in a study of T cell responses to AZD1222 COVID-19 vaccine. TCRdb's copy holds only in-frame clones and misses some; the assay was immunoSEQ multiplex PCR. Found here are some 150,000 clones, 92% of them singletons; the top ten hold 2.5% to 4%. This sample comprised peripheral blood, obtained 28 days after the second AZD1222 dose. The source of these receptors is an adult who received the AZD1222 COVID-19 vaccine.

This clone occurred once. CDR3 protein: CASSPRQGNNEQFF. The CDR3 region has the DNA TGTGCCAGCAGCCCTAGACAGGGGAACAATGAGCAGTTCTTC. The rearrangement links TRBV7-9 to TRBJ2-1; TRBD1 matches at 8 bases. Per germline, CDR1 SEHNR and CDR2 FQNEAQ (reference sequence). The CDR3 is 14 residues long. V gave up 5 bases and J gave up 5 bases; unmatched junction bases: 5.

The chain combines TRBV19 with TRBJ2-7, with no clear D. CDR3 length: 13 residues. The germline V gene encodes CDR1 LNHDA and CDR2 SQIVND (reference sequence). Trimming cost V 2 bases and J 4 bases, with 9 bases left between them. In DNA form, the CDR3 reads TGTGCCAGTAGTATAACAACAAATTACGAGCAGTACTTC. Encoded protein: CASSITTNYEQYF.

The chain has TRBV3-1 (or the pseudogene TRBV3-2) and TRBJ1-5; TRBD1 matches 9 bases. The V gene's germline CDR1 is LGHDT and CDR2 YNNKEL (reference sequence). V was clipped by 3 bases and J by 6 bases; unmatched bases: 3. The CDR3 length is 14 residues. The CDR3 DNA follows: TGTGCCAGCAGCCAGACAGGGGGTTTTCAGCCCCAGCATTTT. Its protein product is CASSQTGGFQPQHF.

The gene calls are TRBV28 and TRBJ1-1; 7 nucleotides align to TRBD1. The CDR3 length is 13 residues. The trim removed 7 bases at V and 3 bases at J, leaving 5 bases unmatched. The germline V gene has CDR1 MDHEN and CDR2 SYDVKM. CDR3 amino acids: CASMTGIDTEAFF. In DNA form, the CDR3 reads TGTGCCAGCATGACAGGGATAGACACTGAAGCTTTCTTT.

This chain joins TRBV30 and TRBJ2-7; 8 nucleotides align to TRBD2. The CDR3 sequence is 19 residues long. The V gene's germline CDR1 is GTSNPN and CDR2 SVGIG (reference sequence). V lost 0 bases, J lost 0 bases, and 16 bases stayed unmatched. CDR3 sequence (DNA): TGTGCCTGGAGTGTACCCCATCCGCGAGGAGCGGGAGTCTCCTACGAGCAGTACTTC. Protein sequence: CAWSVPHPRGAGVSYEQYF. Full variable domain (remainder filled in from reference TRBV30 and TRBJ2-7): SQTIHQWPATLVQPVGSPLSLECTVEGTSNPNLYWYRQAAGRGLQLLFYSVGIGQISSEVPQNLSASRPQDRQFILSSKKLLLSDSGFYLCAWSVPHPRGAGVSYEQYFGPGTRLTVT.

The chain employs TRBV19 and TRBJ2-2; the D gene is possibly TRBD2 (6 bases). Between the trimmed V and J ends, which lost 4 bases and 4 bases, there was a span of 19 bases. Germline V CDR1 and CDR2: LNHDA, SQIVND (reference sequence). CDR3 length: 17 amino acids. CDR3: CASSRRGGTVATGELFF. The CDR3 region has the DNA TGTGCCAGTAGTAGGCGGGGAGGAACGGTTGCCACCGGGGAGCTGTTTTTT.

The table lists this clone with a count of one. The chain combines TRBV13 with TRBJ1-2, with D hard to call. Trimming removed 5 bases from V and 7 bases from J, with 11 bases in between. The CDR3 is made up of 12 amino acids. Per germline, CDR1 PRHDT and CDR2 FYEKMQ (reference sequence). The CDR3 nucleotides read TGTGCCAGCAGCCCCGCGGGAGTTGGCTACACCTTC. Protein: CASSPAGVGYTF.

The chain links TRBV28 to TRBJ1-6; possible D gene TRBD1, 6 bases. There are 14 residues in the CDR3. The germline gives CDR1 MDHEN, CDR2 SYDVKM. The germline V and J ends were trimmed by 7 bases and 9 bases, with 16 bases remaining between them. CDR3 protein: CASTGGQIPSPLHF. The CDR3 nucleotides are TGTGCCAGCACCGGAGGACAGATCCCTTCACCCCTCCACTTT.

This clone was seen a single time. In DNA, the CDR3 is TGTGCTAGTGGTCTAGCGGGAGGAACCGGGGAGCTGTTTTTT. Its translation is CASGLAGGTGELFF. The chain couples TRBV12-5 to TRBJ2-2, with TRBD2 identical over 11 bases. The CDR3 consists of 14 residues. Germline CDR1 is LGHNT and CDR2 is FRNRAP. J was trimmed by 5 bases and V by 5 bases; bases with no gene match: 1.

The V and J genes are TRBV3-1 (or the pseudogene TRBV3-2) and TRBJ2-1; the match to TRBD2 covers 10 bases. V was clipped by 1 base and J by 0 bases; unmatched bases: 6. Germline CDR1 is LGHDT and CDR2 is YNNKEL (reference sequence). The CDR3 totals 18 residues. The CDR3 loop is CASSQGASGRRSYNEQFF. The CDR3 nucleotides read TGTGCCAGCAGCCAAGGTGCTAGCGGGAGACGCTCCTACAATGAGCAGTTCTTC.

The chain couples TRBV10-3 to TRBJ1-4; D is possibly TRBD1 (6 bases). The length of the CDR3 is 16 residues. With 2 bases removed from V and 7 bases from J, the gap between germline ends came to 17 bases. Germline lookup yields CDR1 ENHRY and CDR2 SYGVKD. CDR3 loop: CAISEGTLARGEKLFF. The CDR3 nucleotides are TGTGCCATCAGTGAGGGGACACTGGCGAGGGGTGAAAAACTGTTTTTT.

The chain couples TRBV6-1 to TRBJ1-5; the D gene is possibly TRBD1 (5 bases). With 5 bases removed from V and 0 bases from J, the gap between germline ends came to 11 bases. Germline CDR1 and CDR2: MNHNS and SASEGT. The CDR3 extends over 15 amino acids. CDR3 nucleotide sequence: TGTGCCAGCAGTAAGGGCCAGGGTAGCAATCAGCCCCAGCATTTT. Amino acids: CASSKGQGSNQPQHF.

This chain connects TRBV14 to TRBJ2-1; D may be TRBD1 or TRBD2 (5 bases each). V shed 1 base and J shed 6 bases, with 16 bases lying between them. CDR3 length: 16 amino acids. The germline V gene encodes CDR1 SGHDN and CDR2 FVKESK. The CDR3: CASSQGLGVGTNEQFF. CDR3 DNA: TGTGCCAGCAGCCAAGGACTTGGGGTAGGGACCAATGAGCAGTTCTTC.

V and J are TRBV2 and TRBJ2-1; 10 bases map to TRBD2. Germline trimming cut 6 bases from V and 4 bases from J; bases unmatched to any gene: 6. This CDR3 region has 15 residues. CDR1 is SNHLY and CDR2 is FYNNEI in the germline V gene. CDR3 residues: CASSPGLAAYNEQFF. Here the CDR3 DNA reads TGTGCCAGCAGCCCAGGACTAGCGGCTTACAATGAGCAGTTCTTC.